Following are 5 T cell receptor beta chains from one sample sequenced in a study of cytomegalovirus exposure and HLA in healthy donors (dated by TCRdb to the late 2010s). The library was made by the immunoSEQ multiplex PCR assay. The multiplex PCR relied on a mix of 60 forward primers for TCR Vbeta segments and 13 reverse primers for TCR Jbeta segments. Not all clones reach the TCRdb copy of this immuneACCESS table, which keeps in-frame sequences only. Checked studies attribute under half of the gap to unresolved V genes and leave the rest unexplained. The sample yields around 100,000 clones; roughly four fifths were counted once. The top ten clonotypes cover about 10% of the sample. The source material was PBMCs. The source of these receptors is a man aged 50 to 59 in good health and CMV-seronegative.

The gene calls are TRBV7-3 and TRBJ2-5; D possibly corresponds to TRBD2 (7 bases). The CDR3 extends over 15 amino acids. Germline-derived CDR1 and CDR2 are SGHTA and FQGTGA. The V end lost 6 bases, the J end lost 1 base, and 15 bases lay between the germline ends. CDR3 sequence: CASSAGAYAQETQYF. The CDR3 nucleotides are TGTGCCAGCAGTGCGGGGGCCTACGCCCAAGAGACCCAGTACTTC.

The chain links TRBV27 to TRBJ1-1; D not certain. Trimming took 5 bases from V and 3 from J, leaving 10 bases between them. CDR3 length: 13 amino acids. Per germline, CDR1 MNHEY and CDR2 SMNVEV (reference sequence). CDR3 loop: CASSPRAHTEAFF. In nucleotides, the CDR3 is TGTGCCAGCAGTCCCCGAGCCCACACTGAAGCTTTCTTT.

Notes on this clone: The same CDR3 is also encoded by other DNA sequences in this sample. The chain recombines TRBV5-1 with TRBJ2-7, with TRBD2 identical over 13 bases. Unmatched junction bases numbered 8, after V lost 4 bases and J lost 7 bases. The CDR3 extends over 15 amino acids. Germline CDR1 and CDR2: SGHRS and YFSETQ. The CDR3 coding sequence is TGCGCCAGCAGCCCAGGGACTAGCGGGGTAATGGAGCAGTACTTC. Its translation is CASSPGTSGVMEQYF.

With regard to this clone: Germline is not matched at one junction end, which may reflect a read error. The same CDR3 also results from other DNA sequences found in this sample. The rearrangement uses TRBV30 and TRBJ1-5; 9 bases align to TRBD1. Germline V gene sequence: CDR1 GTSNPN, CDR2 SVGIG (reference sequence). The CDR3 has 13 residues. The CDR3 DNA is TGCGCCTGGGGCCGGGACAGGGAACAGCCCCAGCATTTT. Amino acid sequence: CAWGRDREQPQHF. Full variable domain (outside the CDR3, taken from reference TRBV30 and TRBJ1-5): SQTIHQWPATLVQPVGSPLSLECTVEGTSNPNLYWYRQAAGRGLQLLFYSVGIGQISSEVPQNLSASRPQDRQFILSSKKLLLSDSGFYLCAWGRDREQPQHFGDGTRLSIL.

The chain uses TRBV6-5 and TRBJ2-5, with D perhaps matching TRBD1 (6 bases). This CDR3 is 14 amino acids long. Trimming left V 5 bases short and J 2 bases short, with 12 bases between. Germline V gene data show CDR1 as MNHEY and CDR2 as SVGAGI. CDR3 region: CASSGPTGQETQYF. CDR3 nucleotide sequence: TGTGCCAGCAGTGGCCCAACAGGGCAAGAGACCCAGTACTTC.